A single sample is the source of the 30 T cell receptor beta chains below, sequenced in a study of metastatic and nonmetastatic thyroid tumors. Patients had received no treatment of any kind before thyroid surgery. TCRdb re-clonotyped the PCR reads via MiXCR. The sample shows approximately 6,000 clones, around 28% of them seen only once. Sequenced material: adjacent normal tissue. These receptors were obtained from a female donor with papillary thyroid cancer or a benign thyroid nodule (not recorded which). Some clones in this sample may be carry-over from other donors' samples.

There are a few counts of this clone. This chain connects TRBV6-1 to TRBJ2-7; D is undetermined. Trimming took off 10 bases at V and 7 bases at J, with 20 bases between the two ends. CDR1 is MNHNS, CDR2 SASEGT, per germline. The CDR3 runs to 13 residues. DNA of the CDR3: TGTGCCATCTCTGTGGGAATTCAGTGGGAGCAGTACTTC. This gives the protein CAISVGIQWEQYF.

This clone was seen more than once but under ten times. This sequence joins TRBV25-1 and TRBJ2-5; 9 nucleotides line up with TRBD2. Trimming took 5 bases from V and 5 from J; bases not matched to a gene: 6. This CDR3 has 14 residues. Per germline, CDR1 MGHDK and CDR2 SYGVNS. For the CDR3, the DNA is TGTGCCAGCAGTTTTCTAGCGGGACGTGAGACCCAGTACTTC. Translating it yields CASSFLAGRETQYF.

The rearrangement links TRBV9 to TRBJ2-7; the D gene is possibly TRBD1 (5 bases). Trimming removed 4 bases at V and 3 bases at J, with 14 bases between. The CDR3 covers 14 residues. Germline values: CDR1 SGDLS, CDR2 YYNGEE. The DNA of the CDR3 is TGTGCCAGCAGCCGCGACCCCGACAGCTACGAGCAGTACTTC. It translates to CASSRDPDSYEQYF.

This clone was observed a handful of times. The gene calls are TRBV6-5 and TRBJ1-1; 7 nucleotides match TRBD1. The J segment lost 3 bases and the V segment lost 8 bases, leaving 15 bases of the junction unmatched. The length of the CDR3 is 16 residues. The germline CDR1 and CDR2 sequences are MNHEY and SVGAGI. The CDR3 nucleotides are TGTGCCAGCCAGGGGGGGATTACCCGCTGGGACACTGAAGCTTTCTTT. Protein product: CASQGGITRWDTEAFF.

By share, this clone counts as medium-sized. V usage is TRBV19 and J usage is TRBJ2-4; D is undetermined. The CDR3 contains 15 residues. Trimming cost V 3 bases and J 3 bases, with 12 bases left between them. Germline CDR1 is LNHDA and CDR2 is SQIVND (reference sequence). The CDR3 protein is CASSIVGYGKNIQYF. The CDR3 DNA reads TGTGCCAGTAGTATTGTGGGATATGGCAAAAACATTCAGTACTTC.

This clone turned up a few times. The chain links TRBV12-3 or TRBV12-4 to TRBJ2-5, with D possibly TRBD1 on 6 matching bases. The CDR3 runs to 14 residues. Trimming left V 5 bases short and J 2 bases short, with 12 bases between. The CDR3 reads CASSLKDRQETQYF. As DNA, the CDR3 is TGTGCCAGCAGTCTCAAGGACAGACAAGAGACCCAGTACTTC.

The chain carries TRBV18 and TRBJ2-1; D ambiguous. CDR3 length: 13 residues. The V gene's germline CDR1 is KGHSH and CDR2 LQKENI. The V and J ends lost 5 bases and 5 bases respectively, with 10 bases between them. The CDR3 DNA follows: TGTGCCAGCTCAGTTACTACCCACAATGAGCAGTTCTTC. Encoded protein: CASSVTTHNEQFF.

The CDR3 region has the DNA TGTGCCAGCAGCGTAGACCTCTCTGGTCAAACCATATATTTT. Translated: CASSVDLSGQTIYF. The chain combines TRBV9 with TRBJ1-3; D remains ambiguous. Trimming cost V 0 bases and J 10 bases, with 14 bases left between them. CDR1 and CDR2 (germline): SGDLS, YYNGEE. The CDR3 runs 14 residues.

This clone is judged medium-sized. This chain links TRBV6-1 with TRBJ2-3, with D unresolved. V gave up 7 bases and J gave up 0 bases, with 8 bases separating them. The CDR3 extends over 13 amino acids. The germline CDR1 and CDR2 sequences are MNHNS and SASEGT. For the CDR3, the DNA is TGTGCCAGCACCCAACCGAGCACAGATACGCAGTATTTT. As protein: CASTQPSTDTQYF.

The V call is TRBV20-1, the J call TRBJ2-1; 16 bases are a match to TRBD2. The CDR3 sequence is 12 residues long. CDR1 and CDR2 (germline): DFQATT, SNEGSKA (reference sequence). V shed 7 bases, J shed 14 bases, and the junction held 5 bases outside the gene matches. CDR3 sequence: CSGGTSGGAEFF. CDR3 sequence (DNA): TGCAGTGGAGGGACTAGCGGGGGGGCTGAGTTCTTC.

This clone has just a few counts. The chain recombines TRBV27 with TRBJ1-4, with D perhaps TRBD1 (6 bases). Germline CDR1 MNHEY, CDR2 SMNVEV (reference sequence). This CDR3 spans 17 amino acids. The V gene lost 3 bases and the J gene lost 7 bases, with 21 bases spanning the gap. The CDR3 DNA sequence: TGTGCCAGCAGTTTCCGCATGGGGGGGGGCGCGTGTGAAAAACTGTTTTTT. It is translated as CASSFRMGGGACEKLFF.

The J gene is TRBJ2-2, the V gene TRBV2; TRBD1 matches 9 bases. This CDR3 has 15 residues. Per germline, CDR1 SNHLY and CDR2 FYNNEI. With 6 bases clipped from V and 6 bases from J, the junction kept 8 bases outside the gene matches. The CDR3 is CASSKQGALSGELFF. In DNA form, the CDR3 reads TGTGCCAGCAGCAAACAGGGGGCATTGTCCGGGGAGCTGTTTTTT.

In its sample, this clone was seen a few times. The rearrangement uses TRBV12-3 or TRBV12-4 and TRBJ2-2; 8 nucleotides agree with TRBD1. The V and J ends lost 6 bases and 6 bases, in that order; junction bases with no gene match: 6. This CDR3 is 14 amino acids long. In nucleotides, the CDR3 is TGTGCCAGCAGAACCGGGACAGGCGCCGGGGAGCTGTTTTTT. The encoded protein is CASRTGTGAGELFF.

This clone was seen more than once but under ten times. The chain has TRBV27 and TRBJ1-2; D unresolved. Germline loops: CDR1 MNHEY, CDR2 SMNVEV (reference sequence). The CDR3 has 13 amino acids. With 4 bases removed from V and 1 base from J, the gap between germline ends came to 7 bases. The CDR3 nucleotides read TGTGCCAGCAGTTCCGGTTATAACTATGGCTACACCTTC. It specifies CASSSGYNYGYTF.

This clone was picked up a small number of times. J is TRBJ2-3 and V is TRBV11-2, with no clear D. V was pared by 0 bases and J by 3 bases, with 4 bases between. CDR1 is SGHAT and CDR2 is FQNNGV in the germline V gene. The CDR3 consists of 13 residues. Here the CDR3 DNA reads TGTGCCAGCAGCTTAGATGTAACAGATACGCAGTATTTT. Translating it yields CASSLDVTDTQYF.

The J gene is TRBJ2-7, the V gene TRBV5-1; D not certain. This CDR3 has 12 amino acids. Germline V CDR1 and CDR2: SGHRS, YFSETQ. Trimming left V 2 bases short and J 6 bases short, with 9 bases between. The CDR3 DNA reads TGCGCCAGCAGCTTAACTGGACGCGAGCAGTACTTC. Translation: CASSLTGREQYF.

This clone was counted a single time. The chain joins TRBV20-1 to TRBJ1-1; D remains unclear. The CDR3 is made up of 12 amino acids. CDR1 DFQATT and CDR2 SNEGSKA come from the germline V gene (reference sequence). V was trimmed by 6 bases and J by 1 base, leaving 9 bases between them. The CDR3 spells CSANRQNTEAFF. CDR3 nucleotide sequence: TGCAGTGCAAACCGACAGAACACTGAAGCTTTCTTT.

The rearrangement links TRBV7-2 to TRBJ1-2; D remains unclear. The CDR3 contains 14 residues. Germline V lookup: CDR1 SGHTA, CDR2 FQGNSA. V lost 5 bases and J lost 6, with 16 bases in between. DNA for the CDR3: TGTGCCAGCAGCCGTTTTCACAGTTCGGATGGCTACACCTTC. Encoded protein: CASSRFHSSDGYTF.

Here the CDR3 reads CASRQGDTDYGYTF. Written as DNA, the CDR3 is TGTGCCAGCAGACAAGGGGACACGGACTATGGCTACACCTTC. This rearrangement joins TRBV6-1 to TRBJ1-2, with a possible D match to TRBD1 (6 bases). Germline values: CDR1 MNHNS, CDR2 SASEGT. The CDR3 spans 14 residues. V was clipped by 6 bases and J by 3 bases, with 14 bases between them.

The genes are TRBV28 and TRBJ2-7; D gene ambiguous. This CDR3 comprises 13 residues. Trimming took 7 bases from V and 0 from J, leaving 10 bases between them. Per the germline V gene, CDR1 is MDHEN and CDR2 is SYDVKM. The CDR3 is CASIEGSSYEQYV. DNA for the CDR3: TGTGCCAGCATTGAAGGCAGCTCCTACGAGCAGTACGTC.

V gene TRBV6-1 combines with J gene TRBJ1-1; TRBD1 aligns across 9 bases. The CDR3 consists of 16 residues. V gave up 6 bases and J gave up 5 bases; unmatched junction bases: 13. Germline V gives CDR1 MNHNS, CDR2 SASEGT. As DNA, the CDR3 is TGTGCCAGCAGACTAGTAAGATCCGGGACAGGGACTGAAGCTTTCTTT. Protein sequence: CASRLVRSGTGTEAFF.

This clone was recorded only once. J is TRBJ2-5 and V is TRBV27; 14 nucleotides match TRBD2. After removal of 1 base from V and 12 bases from J, the junction contained 28 bases not matched to a gene. Germline CDR1 MNHEY, CDR2 SMNVEV (reference sequence). This CDR3 has 22 residues. The CDR3 region is CASSLYPSGLAGVALSQEWEYF. CDR3 DNA: TGTGCCAGCAGTTTATACCCCTCGGGACTAGCGGGAGTGGCCCTTTCTCAAGAGTGGGAGTACTTC.

V gene TRBV7-6 combines with J gene TRBJ1-1, with TRBD1 matching over 9 bases. Germline values: CDR1 SGHVS, CDR2 FNYEAQ. The CDR3 is 15 residues long. With V trimmed by 5 bases and J by 1 base, 5 bases remained unmatched. The DNA for the CDR3 is TGTGCCAGCAGCCCGACAGGGGGGGAGAACACTGAAGCTTTCTTT. Protein product: CASSPTGGENTEAFF.

This clone showed up just a few times. The chain carries TRBV6-4 and TRBJ2-2; D unclear. CDR1 is MRHNA and CDR2 is SNTAGT in the germline V gene. V gave up 7 bases and J gave up 2 bases, with 17 bases separating them. This CDR3 is 16 amino acids long. This CDR3 reads CASIPISSLNTGELFF. CDR3 DNA: TGTGCCAGCATCCCGATCAGTTCCTTAAACACCGGGGAGCTGTTTTTT.

By share of the sample, this clone is medium-sized. The chain employs TRBV15 and TRBJ1-2, with no clear D. The CDR3 is made up of 16 amino acids. V lost 8 bases to trimming and J lost 4 bases, with 23 bases between them. CDR1 is LNHNV and CDR2 is YYDKDF in the germline V gene (reference sequence). CDR3 loop: CATLPDVGSQPYGYTF. The CDR3 bases are TGTGCCACCCTCCCTGACGTCGGGTCTCAGCCCTATGGCTACACCTTC.

The chain links TRBV10-3 to TRBJ1-2, with 9 bases fitting TRBD1. With V trimmed by 0 bases and J by 2 bases, 16 bases remained unmatched. CDR1 is ENHRY, CDR2 SYGVKD, per germline. This CDR3 has 20 amino acids. CDR3 region: CAISESDILDRGADNYGYTF. The CDR3, as DNA: TGTGCCATCAGTGAGTCTGATATACTAGACAGGGGGGCGGACAACTATGGCTACACCTTC.

This clone has more than one count but fewer than ten. The rearrangement links TRBV4-3 to TRBJ2-7; D is undetermined. The germline CDR1 and CDR2 sequences are LGHNA and YSLEER. V was cut by 0 bases and J by 1 base, with 13 bases left in between. CDR3 length: 16 residues. CDR3 region: CASSQDAADSSYEQYF. The CDR3 DNA follows: TGCGCCAGCAGCCAAGATGCGGCAGACTCTTCCTACGAGCAGTACTTC.

The chain employs TRBV20-1 and TRBJ2-3; D may be TRBD1 or TRBD2 (5 bases each). The length of the CDR3 is 15 residues. Trimming removed 6 bases from V and 1 base from J, with 17 bases in between. The V gene's germline CDR1 is DFQATT and CDR2 SNEGSKA (reference sequence). DNA of the CDR3: TGCAGTGCCCGGGGTGACAGTATCCGCACAGATACGCAGTATTTT. This encodes CSARGDSIRTDTQYF.

This chain uses TRBV11-1 with TRBJ2-2, with TRBD2 matching over 14 bases. The junction had 9 bases not matched to a gene; V was cut back by 5 bases and J by 7 bases. This CDR3 has 17 residues. Germline V gene data show CDR1 as SGHAT and CDR2 as FQDESV (reference sequence). In nucleotides, the CDR3 is TGTGCCAGCAGCGTCACCGGGACTAGCGGGAGCGACGGGGAGCTGTTTTTT. Its protein product is CASSVTGTSGSDGELFF.

The genes are TRBV12-3 or TRBV12-4 and TRBJ2-7; D uncertain. V gave up 2 bases and J gave up 2 bases, with 10 bases separating them. This CDR3 contains 14 residues. The CDR3 nucleotides read TGTGCCAGCAGTTTATCGGAGAGGCCCTACGAGCAGTACTTC. Translating gives CASSLSERPYEQYF.